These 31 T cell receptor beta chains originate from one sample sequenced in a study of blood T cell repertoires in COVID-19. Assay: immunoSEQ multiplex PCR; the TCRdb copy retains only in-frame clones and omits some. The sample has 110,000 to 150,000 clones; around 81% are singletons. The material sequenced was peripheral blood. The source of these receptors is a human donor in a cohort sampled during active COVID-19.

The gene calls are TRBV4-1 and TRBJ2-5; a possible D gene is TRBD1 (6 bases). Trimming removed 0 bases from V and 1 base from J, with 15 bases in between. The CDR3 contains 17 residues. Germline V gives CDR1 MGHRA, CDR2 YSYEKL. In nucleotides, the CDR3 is TGCGCCAGCAGCCAAGACCTGACAGGAACCTTCCAAGAGACCCAGTACTTC. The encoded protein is CASSQDLTGTFQETQYF.

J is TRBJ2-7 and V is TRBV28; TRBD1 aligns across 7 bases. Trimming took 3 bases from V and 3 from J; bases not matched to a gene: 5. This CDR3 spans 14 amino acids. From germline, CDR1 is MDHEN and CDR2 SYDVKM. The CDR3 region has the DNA TGTGCCAGCAGTTTGAGGGACAGAGACTACGAGCAGTACTTC. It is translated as CASSLRDRDYEQYF.

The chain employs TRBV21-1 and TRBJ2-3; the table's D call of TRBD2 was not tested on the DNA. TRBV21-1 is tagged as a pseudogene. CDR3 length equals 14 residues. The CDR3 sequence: CASSKTRSQDTQYF. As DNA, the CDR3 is TGTGCCAGCAGCAAGACTAGGAGTCAGGATACGCAGTATTTT.

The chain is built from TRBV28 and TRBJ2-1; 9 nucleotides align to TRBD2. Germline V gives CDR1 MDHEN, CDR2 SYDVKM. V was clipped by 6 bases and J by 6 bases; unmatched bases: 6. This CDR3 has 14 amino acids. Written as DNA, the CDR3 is TGTGCCAGCAGGTTAGCGGGAGCTTCCAATGAGCAGTTCTTC. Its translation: CASRLAGASNEQFF.

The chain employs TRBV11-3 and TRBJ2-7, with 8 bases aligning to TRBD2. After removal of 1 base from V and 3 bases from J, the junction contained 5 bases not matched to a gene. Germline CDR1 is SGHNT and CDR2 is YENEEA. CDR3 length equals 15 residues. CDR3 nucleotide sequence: TGTGCCAGCAGCTTAGGGGCGGGAGGCAACTACGAGCAGTACTTC. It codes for CASSLGAGGNYEQYF.

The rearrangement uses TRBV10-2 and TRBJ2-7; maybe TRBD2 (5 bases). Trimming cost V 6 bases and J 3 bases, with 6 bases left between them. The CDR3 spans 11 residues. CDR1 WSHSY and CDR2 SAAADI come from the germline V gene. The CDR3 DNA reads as TGCGCCAGCAGAGACTACTACGAGCAGTACTTC. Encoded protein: CASRDYYEQYF.

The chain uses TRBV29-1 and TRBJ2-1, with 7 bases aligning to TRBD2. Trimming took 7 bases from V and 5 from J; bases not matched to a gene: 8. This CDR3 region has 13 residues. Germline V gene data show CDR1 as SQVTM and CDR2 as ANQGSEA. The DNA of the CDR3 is TGCAGCGCCGGGGTGCTAGCGGACAATGAGCAGTTCTTC. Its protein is CSAGVLADNEQFF.

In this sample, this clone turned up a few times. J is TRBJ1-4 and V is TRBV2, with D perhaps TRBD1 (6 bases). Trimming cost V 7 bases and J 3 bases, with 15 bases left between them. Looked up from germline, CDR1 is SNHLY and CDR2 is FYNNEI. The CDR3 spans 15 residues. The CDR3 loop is CASTTQGNANEKLFF. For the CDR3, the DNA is TGTGCCAGCACGACCCAGGGGAATGCTAATGAAAAACTGTTTTTT.

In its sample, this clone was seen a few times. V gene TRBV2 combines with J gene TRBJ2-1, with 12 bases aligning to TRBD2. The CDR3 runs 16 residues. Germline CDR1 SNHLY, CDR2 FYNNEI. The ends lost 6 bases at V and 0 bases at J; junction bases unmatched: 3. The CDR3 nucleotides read TGTGCCAGCAGCCCGACTAGCGGGGGCTCCTACAATGAGCAGTTCTTC. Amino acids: CASSPTSGGSYNEQFF.

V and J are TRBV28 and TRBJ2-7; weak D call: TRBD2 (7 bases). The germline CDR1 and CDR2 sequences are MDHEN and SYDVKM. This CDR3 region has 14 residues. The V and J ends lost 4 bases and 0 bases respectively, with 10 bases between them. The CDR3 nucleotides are TGTGCCAGCAGTTACGGGGGGCTCTCCTACGAGCAGTACTTC. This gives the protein CASSYGGLSYEQYF.

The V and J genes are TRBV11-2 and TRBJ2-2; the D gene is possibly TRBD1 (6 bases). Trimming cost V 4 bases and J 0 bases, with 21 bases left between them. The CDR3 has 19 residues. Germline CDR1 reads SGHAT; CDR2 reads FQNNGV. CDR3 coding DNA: TGTGCCAGCAGCTCCCGCCAGGGGAGAGGTGGGGCGAACACCGGGGAGCTGTTTTTT. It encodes CASSSRQGRGGANTGELFF.

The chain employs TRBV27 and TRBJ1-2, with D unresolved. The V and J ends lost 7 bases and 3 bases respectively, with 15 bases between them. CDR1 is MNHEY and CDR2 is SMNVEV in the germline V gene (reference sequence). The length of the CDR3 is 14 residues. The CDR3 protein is CASTPRLGHYGYTF. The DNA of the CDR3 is TGTGCCAGCACCCCGAGACTGGGTCACTATGGCTACACCTTC.

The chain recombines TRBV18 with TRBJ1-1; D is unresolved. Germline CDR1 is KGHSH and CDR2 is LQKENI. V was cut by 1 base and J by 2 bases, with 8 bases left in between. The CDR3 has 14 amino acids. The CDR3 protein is CASSPLDSNTEAFF. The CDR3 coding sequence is TGTGCCAGCTCACCACTAGATAGCAACACTGAAGCTTTCTTT.

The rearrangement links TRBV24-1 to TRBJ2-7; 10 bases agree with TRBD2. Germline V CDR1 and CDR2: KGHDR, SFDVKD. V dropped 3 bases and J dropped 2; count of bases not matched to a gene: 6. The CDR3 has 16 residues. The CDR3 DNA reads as TGTGCCACCAGTGATCCACGGACTAGCGGCACCTACGAGCAGTACTTC. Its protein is CATSDPRTSGTYEQYF.

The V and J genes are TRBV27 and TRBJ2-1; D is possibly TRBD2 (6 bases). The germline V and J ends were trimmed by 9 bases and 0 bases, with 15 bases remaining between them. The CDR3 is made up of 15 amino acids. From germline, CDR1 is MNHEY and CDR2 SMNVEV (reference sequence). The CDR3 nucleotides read TGTGCCAGTCGGCAACTAGCAGCCTCCTACAATGAGCAGTTCTTC. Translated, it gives CASRQLAASYNEQFF.

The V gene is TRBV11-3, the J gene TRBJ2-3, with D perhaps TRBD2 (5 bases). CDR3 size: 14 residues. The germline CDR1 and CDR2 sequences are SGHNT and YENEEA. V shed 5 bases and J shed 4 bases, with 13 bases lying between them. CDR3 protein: CASSQGLSSDTQYF. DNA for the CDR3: TGTGCCAGCAGCCAAGGACTCTCATCAGATACGCAGTATTTT.

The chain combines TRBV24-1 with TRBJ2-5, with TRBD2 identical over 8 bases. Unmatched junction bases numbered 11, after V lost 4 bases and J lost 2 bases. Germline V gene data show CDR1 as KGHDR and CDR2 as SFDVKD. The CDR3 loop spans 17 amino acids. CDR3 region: CATSDRRDGRGQETQYF. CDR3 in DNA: TGTGCCACCAGTGACCGCCGGGACGGGAGGGGACAAGAGACCCAGTACTTC.

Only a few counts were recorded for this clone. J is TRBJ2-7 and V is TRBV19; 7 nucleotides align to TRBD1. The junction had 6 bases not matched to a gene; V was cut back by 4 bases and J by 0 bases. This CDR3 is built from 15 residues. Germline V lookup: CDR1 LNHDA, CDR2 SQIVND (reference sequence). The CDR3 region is CASSTPGQLSYEQYF. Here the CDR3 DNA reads TGTGCCAGTAGTACGCCGGGACAGCTCTCCTACGAGCAGTACTTC.

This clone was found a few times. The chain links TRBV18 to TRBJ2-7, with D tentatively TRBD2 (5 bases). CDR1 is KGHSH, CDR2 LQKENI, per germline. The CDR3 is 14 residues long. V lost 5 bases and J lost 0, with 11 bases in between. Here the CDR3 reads CASSESGGSYEQYF. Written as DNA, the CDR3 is TGTGCCAGCTCAGAAAGCGGCGGCTCCTACGAGCAGTACTTC.

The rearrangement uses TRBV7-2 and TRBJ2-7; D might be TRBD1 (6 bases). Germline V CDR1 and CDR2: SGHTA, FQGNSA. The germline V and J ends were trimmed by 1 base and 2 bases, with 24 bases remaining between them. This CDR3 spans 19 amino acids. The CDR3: CASSLGASERGTPPYEQYF. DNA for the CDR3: TGTGCCAGCAGCTTAGGGGCGTCGGAGAGGGGGACGCCTCCCTACGAGCAGTACTTC.

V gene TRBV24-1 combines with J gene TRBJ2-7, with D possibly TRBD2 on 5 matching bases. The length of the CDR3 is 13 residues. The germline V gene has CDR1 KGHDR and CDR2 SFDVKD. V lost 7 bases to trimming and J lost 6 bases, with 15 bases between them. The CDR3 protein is CATRAGSSSEQYF. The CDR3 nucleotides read TGTGCCACCAGAGCCGGGTCTAGCTCCGAGCAGTACTTC.

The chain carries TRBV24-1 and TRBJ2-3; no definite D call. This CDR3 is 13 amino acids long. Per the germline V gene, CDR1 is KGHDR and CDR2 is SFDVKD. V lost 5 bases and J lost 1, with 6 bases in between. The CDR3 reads CATSAFGTDTQYF. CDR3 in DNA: TGTGCCACCAGTGCATTTGGCACAGATACGCAGTATTTT.

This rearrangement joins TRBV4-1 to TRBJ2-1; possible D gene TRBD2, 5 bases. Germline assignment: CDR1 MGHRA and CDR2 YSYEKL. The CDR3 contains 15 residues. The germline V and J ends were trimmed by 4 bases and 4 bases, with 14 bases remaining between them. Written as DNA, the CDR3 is TGCGCCAGCAGCCCTAGTAATAGCGAATACAATGAGCAGTTCTTC. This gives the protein CASSPSNSEYNEQFF.

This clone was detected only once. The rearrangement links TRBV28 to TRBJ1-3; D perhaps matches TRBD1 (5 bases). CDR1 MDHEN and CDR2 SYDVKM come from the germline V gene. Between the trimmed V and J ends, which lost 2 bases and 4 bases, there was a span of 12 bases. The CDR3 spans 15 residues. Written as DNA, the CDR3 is TGTGCCAGCAGTTTAAGGGGAACTTACGGAAACACCATATATTTT. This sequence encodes CASSLRGTYGNTIYF.

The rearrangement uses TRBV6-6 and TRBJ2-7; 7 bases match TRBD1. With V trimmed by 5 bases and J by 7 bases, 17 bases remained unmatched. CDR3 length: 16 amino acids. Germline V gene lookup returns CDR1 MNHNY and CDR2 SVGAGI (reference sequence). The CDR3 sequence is CASSQGRQGVLGEQYF. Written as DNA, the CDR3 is TGTGCCAGCAGTCAGGGCCGACAGGGAGTTCTGGGAGAGCAGTACTTC.

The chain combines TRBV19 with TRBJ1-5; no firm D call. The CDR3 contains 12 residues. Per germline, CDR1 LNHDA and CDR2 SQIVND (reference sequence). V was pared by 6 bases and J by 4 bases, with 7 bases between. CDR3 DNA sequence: TGTGCCAGTAGCGCGGGGAATCAGCCCCAGCATTTT. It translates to CASSAGNQPQHF.

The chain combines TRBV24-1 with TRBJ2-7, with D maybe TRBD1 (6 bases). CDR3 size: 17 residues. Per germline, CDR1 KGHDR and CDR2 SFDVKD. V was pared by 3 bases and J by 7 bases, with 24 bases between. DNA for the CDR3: TGTGCCACCAGTGATGGCTGGGGACAAGACCCTCCGGGGGAGCAGTACTTC. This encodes CATSDGWGQDPPGEQYF.

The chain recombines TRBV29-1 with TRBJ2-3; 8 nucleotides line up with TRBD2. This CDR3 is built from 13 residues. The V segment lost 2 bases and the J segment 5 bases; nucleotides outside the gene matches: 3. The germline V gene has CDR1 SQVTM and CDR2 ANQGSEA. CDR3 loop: CSVELAGRDTQYF. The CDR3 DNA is TGCAGCGTTGAACTAGCGGGCCGAGATACGCAGTATTTT.

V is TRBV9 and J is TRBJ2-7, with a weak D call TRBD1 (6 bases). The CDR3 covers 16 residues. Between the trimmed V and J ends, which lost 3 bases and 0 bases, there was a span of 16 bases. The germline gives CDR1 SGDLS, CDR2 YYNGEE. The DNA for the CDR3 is TGTGCCAGCAGCGGAGAAAACCGGGACAACTCCTACGAGCAGTACTTC. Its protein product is CASSGENRDNSYEQYF.

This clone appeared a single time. The CDR3 DNA sequence: TGTGCCAGCAGTCCTGAACTCTGGAACACTGAAGCTTTCTTT. This codes for CASSPELWNTEAFF. The chain carries TRBV5-5 and TRBJ1-1; D remains ambiguous. CDR1 is SGHKS and CDR2 is YYEKEE in the germline V gene (reference sequence). The V gene lost 5 bases and the J gene lost 1 base, with 12 bases spanning the gap. This CDR3 is 14 amino acids long.

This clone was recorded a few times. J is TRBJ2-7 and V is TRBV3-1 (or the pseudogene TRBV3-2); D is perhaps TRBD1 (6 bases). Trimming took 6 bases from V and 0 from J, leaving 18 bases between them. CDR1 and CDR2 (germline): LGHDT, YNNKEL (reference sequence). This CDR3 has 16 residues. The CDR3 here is CASSRFIQGSSYEQYF. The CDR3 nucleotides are TGTGCCAGCAGTCGATTTATTCAGGGGAGCTCCTACGAGCAGTACTTC.